This T cell receptor beta chain came from a study of T cells in localized non-small cell lung cancer. General study findings and limits: Adjacent lung held a median 57 of the top 100 tumor clones. Of the tissues analyzed, uninvolved adjacent lung showed maximal T cell clonality, greater than tumor. Longer overall survival accompanied higher blood T cell density. It remains possible that heterogeneity exists, since only one tumor region was sequenced.

Assay: immunoSEQ multiplex PCR; the TCRdb copy retains only in-frame clones and omits some. The table shows about 48,000 clones, with roughly 80% occurring only once. Trimming pared 5 bases from V and 1 base from J, leaving 20 bases between. Germline CDR1 reads LNHDA; CDR2 reads SQIVND (reference sequence). CDR3 length equals 17 residues. As for this clone: Its antigen is as yet unknown.

The sequencing here drew on peripheral blood, taken before any cancer treatment. The receptor comes from a man between 40 and 75 years old with stage I squamous cell lung carcinoma. The chain links TRBV19 to TRBJ1-1; TRBD1 is a possible D gene (6 bases). The CDR3 here is CASSSALRWGANTEAFF. The CDR3 nucleotides are TGTGCCAGTAGTTCCGCCCTGAGATGGGGGGCGAACACTGAAGCTTTCTTT.